This T cell receptor beta chain came from a study of T cells in Graves' hyperthyroidism and ophthalmopathy. Absent ophthalmopathy progression within 18 months defined stable Graves' hyperthyroidism. This sample holds PBMCs from about 10 ml fresh peripheral blood. Regarding the study as a whole: The authors' 13 V-J model separated ophthalmopathy from stable hyperthyroidism.

This CDR3 contains 17 residues. The V gene's germline CDR1 is MDHEN and CDR2 SYDVKM. Losses at the gene ends were 3 bases for V and 6 bases for J; bases not matched to a gene: 8. This clonotype was detected many times. Its antigen remains unidentified. Amplified TCR beta CDR3 regions derived from RNA transcripts. The HTBI primer set was used in a first-round RT-PCR of the TCR CDR3. TCRdb independently ran MiXCR on the multiplex PCR reads; one entry per CDR3 protein. Of roughly 700,000 distinct CDR3 sequences listed, around a sixth were seen once; the top ten hold less than 20%. This TCR came from a man aged 45-60 years with Graves' hyperthyroidism. Sample: blood. J is TRBJ2-2 and V is TRBV28; 12 bases line up with TRBD2. In nucleotides, the CDR3 is TGTGCCAGCAGTTTCCCTAGCGGGAGGGCCGGGTCCGGGGAGCTGTTTTTT. It translates to CASSFPSGRAGSGELFF. Full variable domain (missing parts from reference TRBV28 and TRBJ2-2): DVKVTQSSRYLVKRTGEKVFLECVQDMDHENMFWYRQDPGLGLRLIYFSYDVKMKEKGDIPEGYSVSREKKERFSLILESASTNQTSMYLCASSFPSGRAGSGELFFGEGSRLTVL.